The 24 T cell receptor beta chains given below trace back to one sample, sequenced in a study of persistence of HIV-infected CD4 T cells. What these receptors recognize is not known. Overlapping HIV-1 Gag 15-mer peptides at around 0.91 ug per peptide per mL were used. Sorting selected CD4+ T cells upregulating both CD40 ligand and CD69. The immunoSEQ assay was version 4, run in survey mode. Assay: immunoSEQ multiplex PCR; the TCRdb copy retains only in-frame clones and omits some. This table holds 24,000 or so clones, under 80% found once. Sequencing was performed on CD4+ T cells sorted from PBMCs after approximately 20-hour stimulation, taken from a patient who received antiretroviral therapy. All receptors derive from an adult man with HIV who was CMV-seropositive.

The chain carries TRBV7-2 and TRBJ1-5, with unresolved D. The ends were cut back, 11 bases at V and 0 bases at J, with 14 bases in the middle. The CDR3 runs to 14 residues. Germline CDR1 is SGHTA and CDR2 is FQGNSA. As DNA, the CDR3 is TGTGCCTCCCAAGCGGCGATTAGCAATCAGCCCCAGCATTTT. It encodes CASQAAISNQPQHF.

The rearrangement uses TRBV7-2 and TRBJ2-3; 7 bases align to TRBD1. V lost 3 bases, J lost 3 bases, and 0 bases stayed unmatched. Germline assignment: CDR1 SGHTA and CDR2 FQGNSA. The CDR3 covers 13 residues. CDR3: CASSFRGTDTQYF. CDR3 bases: TGTGCCAGCAGCTTCAGGGGGACAGATACGCAGTATTTT.

This clone was seen just once. The chain employs TRBV19 and TRBJ2-1, with D unresolved. The CDR3 runs to 15 residues. The ends were cut back, 1 base at V and 1 base at J, with 8 bases in the middle. Germline V CDR1 and CDR2: LNHDA, SQIVND (reference sequence). CDR3 amino acids: CASSIGGTSYNEQFF. The CDR3 DNA reads as TGTGCCAGTAGTATAGGGGGTACGTCCTACAATGAGCAGTTCTTC.

This clone came up once. This chain links TRBV10-3 with TRBJ1-6; D perhaps matches TRBD1 (6 bases). Trimming cost V 2 bases and J 4 bases, with 6 bases left between them. The germline V gene encodes CDR1 ENHRY and CDR2 SYGVKD. This CDR3 is built from 14 residues. Here the CDR3 reads CAISEDRYNSPLHF. The CDR3 nucleotides read TGTGCCATCAGTGAGGACAGGTATAATTCACCCCTCCACTTT.

The rearrangement links TRBV30 to TRBJ2-7, with 7 bases matching TRBD2. The ends lost 1 base at V and 3 bases at J; junction bases unmatched: 9. The CDR3 length is 15 residues. Germline V gives CDR1 GTSNPN, CDR2 SVGIG (reference sequence). The CDR3 nucleotides read TGTGCCTGGAGTGACGAAGCGGGGAAGGGCTACGAGCAGTACTTC. Its translation: CAWSDEAGKGYEQYF.

This sequence joins TRBV7-7 and TRBJ2-7; 10 positions match TRBD1. The V and J ends lost 1 base and 3 bases, in that order; junction bases with no gene match: 3. This CDR3 contains 15 residues. Germline V gives CDR1 SSHAT, CDR2 FNYEAQ (reference sequence). The CDR3 nucleotides are TGTGCCAGCAGCTTAGGCGGGACAGGGGACTACGAGCAGTACTTC. It is translated as CASSLGGTGDYEQYF.

Comment on this clone: A read error may account for a junction end that differs from germline. The chain combines TRBV28 with TRBJ2-4; 10 nucleotides agree with TRBD2. The CDR3 consists of 14 residues. Germline values: CDR1 MDHEN, CDR2 SYDVKM. The CDR3 DNA sequence: TGTGCCCGCAGGAGCGGGGGGGCGGGAAACATTCAGTACTTC. Translated: CARRSGGAGNIQYF.

This clone has more than one count but fewer than ten. The V and J genes are TRBV5-1 and TRBJ2-6; D remains unclear. From germline, CDR1 is SGHRS and CDR2 YFSETQ. V dropped 0 bases and J dropped 0 bases, with 1 base sitting between them. This CDR3 is built from 14 residues. The chain's CDR3 is CASSLDSGANVLTF. DNA of the CDR3: TGCGCCAGCAGCTTGGACTCTGGGGCCAACGTCCTGACTTTC.

V usage is TRBV4-2 and J usage is TRBJ1-4; 7 bases map to TRBD1. Germline values: CDR1 LGHNA, CDR2 YNFKEQ. CDR3 length: 16 residues. The V segment lost 3 bases and the J segment 8 bases; nucleotides outside the gene matches: 12. The CDR3 DNA sequence: TGTGCCAGCAGCCACCCTCGGGGACAGCGAGAAGAAAAACTGTTTTTT. Protein: CASSHPRGQREEKLFF.

This clone was seen only once. The V gene is TRBV10-3, the J gene TRBJ1-6; 7 bases map to TRBD1. Germline CDR1 ENHRY, CDR2 SYGVKD. This CDR3 contains 13 residues. V lost 6 bases to trimming and J lost 8 bases; unmatched junction nucleotides: 4. The CDR3 DNA reads TGTGCCATCAGCTCCGGGACAGATTCACCCCTCCACTTT. This sequence encodes CAISSGTDSPLHF.

This clone was seen once. V usage is TRBV28 and J usage is TRBJ2-7; 13 positions match TRBD2. This CDR3 comprises 16 residues. The V gene's germline CDR1 is MDHEN and CDR2 SYDVKM. V shed 8 bases, J shed 1 base, and the junction held 8 bases outside the gene matches. The CDR3 coding sequence is TGTGCCAGCCTCACTAGCGGGGGGGACTTATCCTACGAGCAGTACTTC. Translating it yields CASLTSGGDLSYEQYF.

This clone has more than one count but fewer than ten. The rearrangement links TRBV4-1 to TRBJ2-6; a weak D match, TRBD2 (5 bases). V lost 0 bases and J lost 2, with 14 bases in between. The germline gives CDR1 MGHRA, CDR2 YSYEKL. This CDR3 is 18 amino acids long. In DNA form, the CDR3 reads TGCGCCAGCAGCCAAGAATCCGTGGCGCGGGCTGGGGCCAACGTCCTGACTTTC. Translation: CASSQESVARAGANVLTF.

This clone was seen only once. The CDR3 here is CASSVGVAKQETQYF. The DNA of the CDR3 is TGTGCCAGCAGCGTAGGCGTGGCAAAGCAAGAGACCCAGTACTTC. The rearrangement links TRBV9 to TRBJ2-5; D gene uncertain. Between the trimmed V and J ends, which lost 0 bases and 2 bases, there was a span of 11 bases. Germline loops: CDR1 SGDLS, CDR2 YYNGEE. This CDR3 contains 15 residues. Full variable domain (remainder filled in from reference TRBV9 and TRBJ2-5): DSGVTQTPKHLITATGQRVTLRCSPRSGDLSVYWYQQSLDQGLQFLIQYYNGEERAKGNILERFSAQQFPDLHSELNLSSLELGDSALYFCASSVGVAKQETQYFGPGTRLLVL.

The chain is built from TRBV4-1 and TRBJ2-2, with a possible D match to TRBD1 (7 bases). The V gene's germline CDR1 is MGHRA and CDR2 YSYEKL. This CDR3 contains 18 residues. The germline V and J ends were trimmed by 0 bases and 1 base, with 15 bases remaining between them. Here the CDR3 DNA reads TGCGCCAGCAGCCAAGAAGGGTTGCGGGACAGGAACACCGGGGAGCTGTTTTTT. Its translation: CASSQEGLRDRNTGELFF.

Only a few counts were recorded for this clone. The chain employs TRBV6-5 and TRBJ1-3; D is perhaps TRBD1 (5 bases). In germline, CDR1 is MNHEY, CDR2 SVGAGI. This CDR3 is built from 14 residues. Trimming took 5 bases from V and 0 from J, leaving 8 bases between them. CDR3 loop: CASSPGSSGNTIYF. For the CDR3, the DNA is TGTGCCAGCAGTCCAGGGAGCTCTGGAAACACCATATATTTT.

In its sample, this clone was seen once. The rearrangement uses TRBV12-5 and TRBJ1-4, with a weak D call TRBD1 (6 bases). The CDR3 has 15 amino acids. Trimming stripped 7 bases from V and 4 bases from J, with 16 bases between. Germline loops: CDR1 LGHNT, CDR2 FRNRAP. CDR3 sequence: CASAPTGNVNEKLFF. As DNA, the CDR3 is TGTGCTAGTGCCCCAACAGGGAACGTTAATGAAAAACTGTTTTTT.

V and J are TRBV3-1 (or the pseudogene TRBV3-2) and TRBJ2-3; unclear D gene. Germline CDR1 and CDR2: LGHDT and YNNKEL (reference sequence). Trimming removed 2 bases at V and 2 bases at J, with 17 bases between. CDR3 length: 17 amino acids. CDR3 DNA sequence: TGTGCCAGCAGCCAAATCTCGGGCCCCGCCATCACAGATACGCAGTATTTT. Amino acid sequence: CASSQISGPAITDTQYF.

The CDR3 coding sequence is TGTGCCAGCTCGGTAGGGGGCGAAAAACTGTTTTTT. Its protein is CASSVGGEKLFF. This chain links TRBV18 with TRBJ1-4; 7 bases line up with TRBD1. Germline CDR1 reads KGHSH; CDR2 reads LQKENI. Trimming cost V 6 bases and J 8 bases; bases outside gene matches: 3. This CDR3 is 12 amino acids long.

CDR3 protein: CASSLGFTPQGETF. As DNA, the CDR3 is TGTGCCAGCAGCTTGGGCTTTACTCCCCAAGGGGAAACCTTC. V and J are TRBV5-6 and TRBJ1-2; perhaps TRBD1 as D (5 bases). CDR1 SGHDT and CDR2 YYEEEE come from the germline V gene. The CDR3 length is 14 residues. V lost 0 bases and J lost 14, with 20 bases in between. Based on the CDR3 plus reference TRBV5-6 and TRBJ1-2, the full variable domain is DAGVTQSPTHLIKTRGQQVTLRCSPKSGHDTVSWYQQALGQGPQFIFQYYEEEERQRGNFPDRFSGHQFPNYSSELNVNALLLGDSALYLCASSLGFTPQGETFGSGTRLTVV.

The chain carries TRBV28 and TRBJ1-1, with D unresolved. The CDR3 has 12 residues. V gave up 2 bases and J gave up 7 bases, with 8 bases separating them. Germline CDR1 reads MDHEN; CDR2 reads SYDVKM. The CDR3 nucleotides are TGTGCCAGCAGTTTAATACAGCGTGAAGCTTTCTTT. Its protein product is CASSLIQREAFF.

The gene calls are TRBV12-3 or TRBV12-4 and TRBJ1-6, with D unclear. This CDR3 comprises 12 residues. The V end was cut by 2 bases, the J end by 10 bases, with 6 bases between. Here the CDR3 reads CASSLRASPLHF. The DNA for the CDR3 is TGTGCCAGCAGTTTACGGGCCTCACCCCTCCACTTT.

This sequence joins TRBV3-1 (or the pseudogene TRBV3-2) and TRBJ1-6; TRBD1 matches at 7 bases. J lost 5 bases, V lost 3 bases, and 13 bases had no gene match. The CDR3 is 18 residues long. Germline V CDR1 and CDR2: LGHDT, YNNKEL (reference sequence). The CDR3, as DNA: TGTGCCAGCAGCCAGGGATCCCCGGGACAGACCGATAATTCACCCCTCCACTTT. Its protein is CASSQGSPGQTDNSPLHF.

The table lists this clone with a few counts. The chain carries TRBV5-1 and TRBJ2-2; tentative D call: TRBD2 (5 bases). The length of the CDR3 is 15 residues. Deletions cut 0 bases from V and 3 bases from J, with 9 bases between. The germline gives CDR1 SGHRS, CDR2 YFSETQ. The CDR3 bases are TGCGCCAGCAGCTTGGAGGAGGCGTACACCGGGGAGCTGTTTTTT. This encodes CASSLEEAYTGELFF.

This clone occurred a few times. This chain uses TRBV6-5 with TRBJ2-3, with a tentative D call TRBD1 (6 bases). V dropped 5 bases and J dropped 2 bases, with 11 bases sitting between them. The length of the CDR3 is 14 residues. Germline assignment: CDR1 MNHEY and CDR2 SVGAGI. The CDR3 sequence: CASSKQGFTDTQYF. The CDR3 DNA reads TGTGCCAGCAGTAAACAGGGATTCACAGATACGCAGTATTTT.